The 3 T cell receptor beta chains presented below share a single source sample, sequenced in a study of blood T cell repertoires in COVID-19. TCRdb's table, derived via immunoSEQ multiplex PCR, lists solely in-frame clones and lacks some. The table records some 350,000 clones, about nine tenths of them present only once. Input material: peripheral blood. The origin of the receptors is a woman between 70 and 85 years old with COVID-19, enrolled during active disease.

The CDR3 DNA sequence: TGTGCCAGCAGTCTCGGGATTTTGACTGAAGCTTTCTTT. Protein product: CASSLGILTEAFF. The rearrangement links TRBV27 to TRBJ1-1; no definite D call. The germline V gene encodes CDR1 MNHEY and CDR2 SMNVEV (reference sequence). V was shortened by 5 bases and J by 5 bases, with 12 bases between the two germline ends. The CDR3 contains 13 residues.

The chain uses TRBV2 and TRBJ1-1; TRBD1 is a possible D gene (6 bases). Trimming removed 4 bases from V and 1 base from J, with 13 bases in between. The CDR3 length is 15 residues. Per germline, CDR1 SNHLY and CDR2 FYNNEI. CDR3 loop: CASSVSGGGNTEAFF. DNA of the CDR3: TGTGCCAGCAGTGTCTCGGGAGGGGGGAACACTGAAGCTTTCTTT.

The V call is TRBV5-4, the J call TRBJ2-7, with 8 bases matching TRBD1. CDR1 and CDR2 (germline): SGHNT, YYREEE (reference sequence). The CDR3 length is 15 residues. V lost 0 bases and J lost 5; bases outside the gene matches: 7. CDR3 region: CASSLVVQGAHEQYF. The CDR3 DNA is TGTGCCAGCAGCTTGGTTGTCCAGGGGGCCCACGAGCAGTACTTC.